The clone carrying this T cell receptor beta chain was recorded many times. Its specificity is unknown. CDR1 is ENHRY, CDR2 SYGVKD, per germline. The CDR3 consists of 15 residues. The trim removed 8 bases at V and 1 base at J, leaving 6 bases unmatched. TCRdb called the 5' RACE reads again in MiXCR, with one record for every CDR3 protein. The sample lists 250,000 to 300,000 distinct CDR3 sequences, more than 15% occurring once. The data were taken from a study of CD8 T cells in ankylosing spondylitis. Study-wide results and caveats: From matched ankylosing spondylitis synovial fluid, disease-linked clones were reportedly recovered at significantly enriched levels. Some motif variants had been reported before (in reactive arthritis synovial fluid and blood).

The rearrangement links TRBV10-3 to TRBJ2-2; TRBD1 aligns across 8 bases. This sequence originates from a male donor with ankylosing spondylitis or in good health (not recorded which). The sample was blood, either unsorted or a sorted T cell fraction (not recorded which). Here the CDR3 reads CAIAPDRGNTGELFF. As DNA, the CDR3 is TGTGCCATCGCCCCCGACAGGGGGAACACCGGGGAGCTGTTTTTT.